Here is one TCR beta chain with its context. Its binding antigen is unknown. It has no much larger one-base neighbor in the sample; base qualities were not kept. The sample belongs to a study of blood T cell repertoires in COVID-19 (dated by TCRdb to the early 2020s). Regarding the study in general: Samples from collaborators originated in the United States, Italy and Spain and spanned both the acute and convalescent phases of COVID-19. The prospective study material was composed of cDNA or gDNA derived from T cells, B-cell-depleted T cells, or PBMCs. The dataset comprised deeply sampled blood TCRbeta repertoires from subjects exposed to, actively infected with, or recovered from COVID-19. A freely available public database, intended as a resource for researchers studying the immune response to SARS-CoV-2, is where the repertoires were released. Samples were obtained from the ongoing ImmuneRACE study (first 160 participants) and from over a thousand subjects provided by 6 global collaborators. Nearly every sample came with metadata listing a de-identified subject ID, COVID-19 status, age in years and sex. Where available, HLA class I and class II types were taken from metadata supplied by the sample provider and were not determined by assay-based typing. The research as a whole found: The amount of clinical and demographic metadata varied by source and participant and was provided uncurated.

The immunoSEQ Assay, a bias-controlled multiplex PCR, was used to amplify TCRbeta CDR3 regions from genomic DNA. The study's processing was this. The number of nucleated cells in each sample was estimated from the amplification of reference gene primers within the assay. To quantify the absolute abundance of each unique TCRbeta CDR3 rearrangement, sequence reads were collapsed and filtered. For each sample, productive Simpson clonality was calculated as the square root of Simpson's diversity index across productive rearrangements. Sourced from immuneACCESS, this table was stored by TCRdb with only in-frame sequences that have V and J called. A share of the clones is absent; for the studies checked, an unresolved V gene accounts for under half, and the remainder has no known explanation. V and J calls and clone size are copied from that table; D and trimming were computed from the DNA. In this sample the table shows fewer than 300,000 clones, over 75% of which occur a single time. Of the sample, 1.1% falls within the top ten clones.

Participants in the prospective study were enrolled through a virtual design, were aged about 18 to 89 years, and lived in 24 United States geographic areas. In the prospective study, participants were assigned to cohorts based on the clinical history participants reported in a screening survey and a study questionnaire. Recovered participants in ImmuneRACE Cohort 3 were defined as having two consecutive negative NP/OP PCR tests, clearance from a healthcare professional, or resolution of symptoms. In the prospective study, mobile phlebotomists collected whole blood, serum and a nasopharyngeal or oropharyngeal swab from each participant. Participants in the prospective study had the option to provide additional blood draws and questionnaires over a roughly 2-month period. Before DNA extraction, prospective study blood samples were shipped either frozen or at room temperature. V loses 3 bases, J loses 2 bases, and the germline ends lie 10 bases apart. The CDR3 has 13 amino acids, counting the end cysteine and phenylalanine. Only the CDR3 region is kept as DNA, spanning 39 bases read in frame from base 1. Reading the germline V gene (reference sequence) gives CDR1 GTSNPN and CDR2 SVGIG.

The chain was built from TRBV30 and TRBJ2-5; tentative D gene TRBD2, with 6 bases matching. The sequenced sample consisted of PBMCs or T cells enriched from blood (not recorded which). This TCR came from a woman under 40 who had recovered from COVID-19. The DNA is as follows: TGTGCCTGGAGCCGGGACTTACAAGAGACCCAGTACTTC. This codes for CAWSRDLQETQYF.